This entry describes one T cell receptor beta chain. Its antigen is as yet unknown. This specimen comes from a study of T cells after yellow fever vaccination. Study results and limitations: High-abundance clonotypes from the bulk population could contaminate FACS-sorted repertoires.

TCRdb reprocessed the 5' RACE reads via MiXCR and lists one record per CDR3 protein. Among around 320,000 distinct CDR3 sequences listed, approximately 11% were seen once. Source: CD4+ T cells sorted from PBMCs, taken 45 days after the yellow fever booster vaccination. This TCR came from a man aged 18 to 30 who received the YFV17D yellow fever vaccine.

The CDR3 sequence: CASSISRKFGYTF. The DNA of the CDR3 is TGTGCCAGCAGCATCAGCAGAAAGTTCGGCTACACCTTC. The chain has TRBV21-1 and TRBJ1-2. TRBV21-1 is given as a pseudogene. This CDR3 comprises 13 residues.